This TCR beta chain was retrieved from a study of OX40 agonist ivuxolimab in advanced cancers. The CDR3 totals 15 residues. Germline loops: CDR1 SGDLS, CDR2 YYNGEE. Trimming shortened V by 3 bases and J by 1 base, and 13 bases separated the two germline ends. The repertoire was sequenced with immunoSEQ multiplex PCR; TCRdb's copy has only in-frame clones and lacks some. This sample yields about 83,000 clones, of which approximately 79% are seen a single time; 1.5% to 2% belongs to the top ten. Study results and limitations: The mean number of expanded clones was higher in CD8+ T cells than in CD4+.

Of note for this clone: Antigen: not known.

The receptor was derived from an adult with an advanced solid tumor such as melanoma, head and neck, liver or kidney cancer. The sample in question was CD4+ or CD8+ T cells sorted from blood, obtained in a trial of the OX40 agonist ivuxolimab. The chain has TRBV9 and TRBJ2-5; TRBD2 might be the D (5 bases). DNA of the CDR3: TGTGCCAGCAGCGGAGCGACGGGAACCCAAGAGACCCAGTACTTC. It translates to CASSGATGTQETQYF. The variable domain in full, with the rest retrieved from reference TRBV9 and TRBJ2-5, is DSGVTQTPKHLITATGQRVTLRCSPRSGDLSVYWYQQSLDQGLQFLIQYYNGEERAKGNILERFSAQQFPDLHSELNLSSLELGDSALYFCASSGATGTQETQYFGPGTRLLVL.